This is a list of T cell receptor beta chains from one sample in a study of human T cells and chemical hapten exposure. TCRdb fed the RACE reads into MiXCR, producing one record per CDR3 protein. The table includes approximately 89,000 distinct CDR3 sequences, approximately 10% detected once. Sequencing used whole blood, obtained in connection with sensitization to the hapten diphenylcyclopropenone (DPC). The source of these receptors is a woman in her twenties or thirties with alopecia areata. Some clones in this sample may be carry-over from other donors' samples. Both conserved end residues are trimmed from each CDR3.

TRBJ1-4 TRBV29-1 SVEDRENEKLF
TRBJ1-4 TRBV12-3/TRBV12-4 ASSSQTGGEKLF
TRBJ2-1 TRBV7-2 ASSLTGTGLYNEQF
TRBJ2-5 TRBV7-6 ASRGFDGTGGPTETQY
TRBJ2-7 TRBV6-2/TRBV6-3 ASSSRLAGDRYEQY
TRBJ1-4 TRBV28 ASSSYRENEKLF
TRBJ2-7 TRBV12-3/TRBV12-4 ASNLAGREQY
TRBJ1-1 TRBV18 ASSFQGEGTEAF
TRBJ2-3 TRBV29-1 SVATGRPAADTQY
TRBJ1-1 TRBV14 ASSQVWTGSTEAF
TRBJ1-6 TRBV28 ASSQGASPLH
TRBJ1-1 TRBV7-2 ASSFGGQLEAF
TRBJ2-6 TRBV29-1 SVDTTGANVLT
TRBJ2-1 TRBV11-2 ASSPSGNEQF
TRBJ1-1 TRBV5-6 ASSPMGRDEAF
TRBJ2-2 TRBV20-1 SATNTGELF
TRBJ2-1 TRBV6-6 ATLTGVASNEQF
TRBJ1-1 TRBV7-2 ASRVQGDTEAF
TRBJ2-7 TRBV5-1 ASSTRESGEQY
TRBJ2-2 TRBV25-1 ASGDRGHSTGELF
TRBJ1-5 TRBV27 ASRRTGNQPQH
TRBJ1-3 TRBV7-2 ASSLVVGSGNTIY
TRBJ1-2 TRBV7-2 ASSLNRADGYT
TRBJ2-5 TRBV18 ASSPREGAPGTQY